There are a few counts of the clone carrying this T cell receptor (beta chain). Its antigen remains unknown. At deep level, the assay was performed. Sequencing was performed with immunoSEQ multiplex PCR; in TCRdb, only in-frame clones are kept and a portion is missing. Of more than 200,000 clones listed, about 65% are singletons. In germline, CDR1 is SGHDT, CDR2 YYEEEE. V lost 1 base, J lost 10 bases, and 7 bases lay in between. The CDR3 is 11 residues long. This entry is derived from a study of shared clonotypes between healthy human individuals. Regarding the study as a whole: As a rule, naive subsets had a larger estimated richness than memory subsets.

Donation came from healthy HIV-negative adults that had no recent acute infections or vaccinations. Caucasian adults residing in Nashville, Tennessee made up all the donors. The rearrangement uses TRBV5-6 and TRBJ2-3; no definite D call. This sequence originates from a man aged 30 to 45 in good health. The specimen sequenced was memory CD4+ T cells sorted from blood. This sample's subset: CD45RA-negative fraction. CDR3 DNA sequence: TGTGCCAGCAGCTTGTTGGGTTCGCAGTATTTT. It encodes CASSLLGSQYF.